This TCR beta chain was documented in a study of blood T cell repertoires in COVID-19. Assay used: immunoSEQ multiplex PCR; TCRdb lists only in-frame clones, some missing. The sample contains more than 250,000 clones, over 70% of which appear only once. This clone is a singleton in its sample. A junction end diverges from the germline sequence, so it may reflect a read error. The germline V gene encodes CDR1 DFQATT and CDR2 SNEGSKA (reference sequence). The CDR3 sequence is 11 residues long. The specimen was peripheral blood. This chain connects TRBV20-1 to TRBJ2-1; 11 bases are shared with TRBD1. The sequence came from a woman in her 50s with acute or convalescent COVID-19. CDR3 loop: CSARLGDRGVF. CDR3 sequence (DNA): TGCAGTGCCCGGCTCGGGGACAGGGGGGTCTTC.